The rows below give T cell receptor beta chains drawn from one sample of a study of shared T cell receptors in the human thymus. Profiling relied on immunoSEQ multiplex PCR, and the TCRdb table lists in-frame clones only, not all of them. Of roughly 560,000 clones listed, 75% to 85% are singletons. The sample was also reused in another study, on human thymus T cells.

Sequenced sample: thymocytes. These receptors originate from a boy under two years old with a congenital heart defect. The conserved cysteine and the conserved F or W are not part of the CDR3 here. Each record gives: clone size, J gene, V gene, CDR3 protein. A row's size may be missing; if present it is once, few, many or a size class.

clone size: NA
J gene: TRBJ2-3
V gene: TRBV6-6
CDR3 protein: ASTPRPYSGTDTQY

clone size: NA
J gene: TRBJ2-7
V gene: TRBV19
CDR3 protein: ASSVTGDEQY

clone size: few
J gene: TRBJ1-2
V gene: TRBV6-5
CDR3 protein: ASRYSRWRGYT

clone size: NA
J gene: TRBJ2-7
V gene: TRBV30
CDR3 protein: AWIGRDFKYEQY

clone size: NA
J gene: TRBJ2-3
V gene: TRBV6-4
CDR3 protein: ASSDARLAGRTDTQY

clone size: few
J gene: TRBJ1-3
V gene: TRBV7-8
CDR3 protein: ASSFSGDRTSGNTIY

clone size: NA
J gene: TRBJ2-5
V gene: TRBV5-6
CDR3 protein: ASSLWGERQETQY

clone size: few
J gene: TRBJ1-1
V gene: TRBV7-2
CDR3 protein: ASSLALEAKTGTEAF

clone size: NA
J gene: TRBJ1-1
V gene: TRBV29-1
CDR3 protein: SDEMGGGDTEAF

clone size: few
J gene: TRBJ2-1
V gene: TRBV4-3
CDR3 protein: ASSQAPSDRNEQF

clone size: NA
J gene: TRBJ1-2
V gene: TRBV6-5
CDR3 protein: ASGTKQGTNYGYT

clone size: NA
J gene: TRBJ2-3
V gene: TRBV7-4
CDR3 protein: ASSLADGTAGRTDTQY

clone size: NA
J gene: TRBJ2-7
V gene: TRBV4-2
CDR3 protein: ASSQDGVGTGDYEQY

clone size: NA
J gene: TRBJ2-3
V gene: TRBV4-3
CDR3 protein: ASSQLATSTDTQY

clone size: NA
J gene: TRBJ2-7
V gene: TRBV10-1
CDR3 protein: ASSEHETSGPYEQY

clone size: NA
J gene: TRBJ2-1
V gene: TRBV9
CDR3 protein: ASSVEDTSGRGLYNEQF

clone size: once
J gene: TRBJ2-1
V gene: TRBV30
CDR3 protein: AWSVRRGSYNEQF

clone size: few
J gene: TRBJ2-7
V gene: TRBV28
CDR3 protein: ASTPRAERGEQY

clone size: few
J gene: TRBJ1-3
V gene: TRBV19
CDR3 protein: ASSINHPTHDWFSGNTIY

clone size: NA
J gene: TRBJ1-2
V gene: TRBV28
CDR3 protein: ASSLGQGGDYGYT

clone size: NA
J gene: TRBJ2-3
V gene: TRBV7-2
CDR3 protein: ASSLNGTGEFTDTQY

clone size: NA
J gene: TRBJ2-3
V gene: TRBV10-1
CDR3 protein: ASRPPTGGGIGTDTQY

clone size: NA
J gene: TRBJ2-7
V gene: TRBV30
CDR3 protein: AWSVSGNVDYEQY

clone size: NA
J gene: TRBJ2-5
V gene: TRBV11-2
CDR3 protein: ASSTRWIAGVTETQY

clone size: NA
J gene: TRBJ1-1
V gene: TRBV12-5
CDR3 protein: ASGLTESGTEAF

clone size: NA
J gene: TRBJ2-3
V gene: TRBV7-2
CDR3 protein: ASSLVGGRDTDTQY

clone size: NA
J gene: TRBJ2-7
V gene: TRBV27
CDR3 protein: ASRTAGQY

clone size: NA
J gene: TRBJ1-3
V gene: TRBV4-3
CDR3 protein: ASSQAASSGNTIY

clone size: NA
J gene: TRBJ2-1
V gene: TRBV28
CDR3 protein: ASSLGIRDRDVNEQF

clone size: NA
J gene: TRBJ2-1
V gene: TRBV5-4
CDR3 protein: ASSPGTSGNDEQF

clone size: NA
J gene: TRBJ1-1
V gene: TRBV19
CDR3 protein: ASGGKDTEAF

clone size: NA
J gene: TRBJ2-7
V gene: TRBV2
CDR3 protein: ASSPTSGRHYEQY

clone size: few
J gene: TRBJ2-7
V gene: TRBV5-1
CDR3 protein: ASSRSSRDRAIYEQY

clone size: NA
J gene: TRBJ2-7
V gene: TRBV4-3
CDR3 protein: ASSTQTSGYPYEQY

clone size: NA
J gene: TRBJ2-1
V gene: TRBV15
CDR3 protein: ATSRAPGYNEQF

clone size: NA
J gene: TRBJ2-3
V gene: TRBV6-6
CDR3 protein: ASGRAGAPDTQY

clone size: NA
J gene: TRBJ2-1
V gene: TRBV27
CDR3 protein: ASSLNPTGGSLNEQF

clone size: NA
J gene: TRBJ2-5
V gene: TRBV29-1
CDR3 protein: SVETPEGAGEEETQY

clone size: NA
J gene: TRBJ1-2
V gene: TRBV7-2
CDR3 protein: ASSLRDRGCYT

clone size: NA
J gene: TRBJ2-1
V gene: TRBV15
CDR3 protein: ATSSGAGVENEQF

clone size: NA
J gene: TRBJ1-2
V gene: TRBV12-5
CDR3 protein: ASGLVSPGSHNYGYT

clone size: NA
J gene: TRBJ2-7
V gene: TRBV2
CDR3 protein: ASRLGQGLYEQY

clone size: NA
J gene: TRBJ2-1
V gene: TRBV29-1
CDR3 protein: SVPREAGTGYNEQF

clone size: NA
J gene: TRBJ1-2
V gene: TRBV28
CDR3 protein: ASRRDRGHYGYT

clone size: NA
J gene: TRBJ2-7
V gene: TRBV18
CDR3 protein: ASSRQGRVTYEQY

clone size: once
J gene: TRBJ1-4
V gene: TRBV9
CDR3 protein: ASSVDPLTRPGDRDRTTNEKLF

clone size: NA
J gene: TRBJ2-7
V gene: TRBV5-6
CDR3 protein: ASSPLLPYEQY

clone size: NA
J gene: TRBJ1-1
V gene: TRBV29-1
CDR3 protein: SVSEDRATEAF

clone size: NA
J gene: TRBJ1-1
V gene: TRBV27
CDR3 protein: ASSSTRDRGGNTEAF

clone size: NA
J gene: TRBJ2-7
V gene: TRBV7-8
CDR3 protein: ASSATGTGAYEQY